This T cell receptor (beta chain) was recorded in a study of cytotoxic CD8 clonotypes in ibrutinib-treated CLL. Findings and caveats of the study: Clonality measured at baseline exceeded age-matched healthy donors, tracking circulating CD8+ T-cell counts.

With respect to this clone: The antigen is unknown. Other nucleotide sequences from this sample produce the same CDR3.

TCRdb's table, derived via immunoSEQ multiplex PCR, lists solely in-frame clones and lacks some. The table lists about 200,000 clones, more than 70% of them singletons. This CDR3 contains 14 residues. Germline V gives CDR1 MDHEN, CDR2 SYDVKM. After removal of 4 bases from V and 1 base from J, the junction contained 1 base not matched to a gene. This material consisted of PBMCs, taken after 12 months of ibrutinib treatment. This chain links TRBV28 with TRBJ1-5; 7 bases agree with TRBD1. The source is a human donor with chronic lymphocytic leukemia. In DNA, the CDR3 is TGTGCCAGCAGTTCAGGGGGGAGCAATCAGCCCCAGCATTTT. Protein: CASSSGGSNQPQHF.